This TCR beta chain was observed in a study of OX40 agonist ivuxolimab in advanced cancers. On the study more broadly: Partial responses were seen in three patients, one with hepatocellular carcinoma and two with cutaneous melanoma. General study findings and limits: Blood T cells, both CD4+ and CD8+, expanded clonally by week 6 at 0.1 to 3.0 mg/kg. The antigens recognized by the expanded peripheral T cells, that is their antigen specificity, were not determined.

Assay: immunoSEQ multiplex PCR; the TCRdb copy retains only in-frame clones and omits some. The sample shows 50,000 to 80,000 clones, roughly nine tenths of them seen only once. For this clone: What it binds is not known.

The CDR3 contains 14 residues. Germline CDR1 MDHEN, CDR2 SYDVKM. Deletions cut 2 bases from V and 5 bases from J, with 13 bases between. V and J are TRBV28 and TRBJ2-7; a possible D gene is TRBD2 (6 bases). The sequences come from CD4+ or CD8+ T cells sorted from blood, collected in a trial of the OX40 agonist ivuxolimab. This receptor was taken from an adult with an advanced solid tumor such as melanoma, head and neck, liver or kidney cancer. The CDR3 DNA reads TGTGCCAGCAGTTTAGGAGGGGTTGGGAACGAGCAGTACTTC. This sequence encodes CASSLGGVGNEQYF.